This TCR beta chain was recovered during a study of early T cells in non-severe SARS-CoV-2 infection. Study details: Chains were unpaired, as sequencing was done on bulk RNA from unsorted whole blood. Broader study findings: Matching with VDJdb favored anti-spike CD8 responses (missing private and CD4 specificities).

As concerns this clonotype: Antigen unknown.

Germline V lookup: CDR1 SGHTA, CDR2 FQGNSA. The CDR3 runs 14 residues. Trimming pared 5 bases from V and 6 bases from J, leaving 16 bases between. Individual cDNA molecules were tagged with unique molecular identifiers, the study reported. TCRdb reprocessed the 5' RACE reads with MiXCR, giving one entry per CDR3 protein. The profile shows tens of thousands of distinct CDR3 sequences, approximately 13% of them singletons. This chain connects TRBV7-2 to TRBJ1-2, with D uncertain. The receptor's source is an adult who was a healthcare worker with PCR-confirmed SARS-CoV-2 infection or an uninfected control (not recorded which). The sequencing sample was made of whole blood. CDR3 DNA: TGTGCCAGCAGCCCGGAACAGTGGGGAGATGGCTACACCTTC. Translation: CASSPEQWGDGYTF.